The clone carrying this T cell receptor beta chain appeared many times. Other DNA sequences of this sample code for an identical CDR3. The source of the sample is a study of beta chain features in type 1 diabetes. Cells sorted by CD45RO/CCR7/CD25/CD127/CD95/CD27 comprised CD4+ naive, central memory, regulatory and stem cell-like memory cells. Of the isolated RNA, all was reverse transcribed, and so the sequenced material was expressed TCRB transcripts. The repertoire was sequenced with immunoSEQ multiplex PCR; TCRdb's copy has only in-frame clones and lacks some. Of 250,000 to 300,000 clones detected, roughly 8% appear once; the ten largest clones hold more than 0.8%. The sample comprised central memory CD4+ T cells from blood. The source is a woman aged 18-30 years in good health.

The CDR3 loop reads CASSLDRGGYGYTF. The CDR3 DNA reads TGTGCCAGCAGTCTGGACAGGGGAGGCTATGGCTACACCTTC. The chain recombines TRBV27 with TRBJ1-2, with 9 bases lining up with TRBD1. The CDR3 length is 14 residues. Germline V gives CDR1 MNHEY, CDR2 SMNVEV (reference sequence). V trimming: 5 bases; J trimming: 4 bases; junction bases outside the gene matches: 5.